This T cell receptor beta chain is from a study of blood T cell repertoires in COVID-19. Study context: The United States, Italy and Spain were the sources of the acute and convalescent COVID-19 samples. PBMCs, B-cell-depleted T cells, or T cells were the source of the cDNA or gDNA that made up the material.

The ends lost 0 bases at V and 2 bases at J; junction bases unmatched: 4. Germline loops: CDR1 SGHRS, CDR2 YFSETQ. This CDR3 spans 16 amino acids. In the study's own analysis: The assay estimated nucleated cells by amplifying reference gene primers. Data came from immunoSEQ multiplex PCR; TCRdb stores just in-frame clones and leaves some out. The V and J calls and the clone size are those of that table, but D and trimming were determined from the DNA. The sample has around 120,000 clones; about 85% are singletons. V gene TRBV5-1 combines with J gene TRBJ2-5; TRBD2 agrees at 10 bases. The specimen was peripheral blood. The clonotype was recovered from a human donor in a cohort sampled during active COVID-19. The chain's CDR3 is CASSLAASGGQETQYF. In DNA form, the CDR3 reads TGCGCCAGCAGCTTGGCCGCTAGCGGGGGACAAGAGACCCAGTACTTC.